A selection of T cell receptor beta chains follows, all from one sample in a study of metastatic and nonmetastatic thyroid tumors. TCRdb reanalyzed the PCR reads via MiXCR. This repertoire shows roughly 15,000 clones, roughly 12% found once; its top ten account for more than 14%. The sample taken for sequencing was blood. These receptor sequences come from a female donor with papillary thyroid cancer or a benign thyroid nodule (not recorded which). Some clones in this sample may be carry-over from other donors' samples. Each CDR3 is given with its conserved first and last residue. The order of the fields is V gene, clone size, D gene, J gene, CDR3 length, CDR3 protein, CDR3 DNA. D genes are given only for firm matches. Size is omitted from some rows. Given values are once, few, many or a class for expanded clones.

TRBV20-1	.	TRBD1	TRBJ2-1	15	CSGRDPGTADNEQFF	TGCAGTGGTAGAGATCCGGGGACAGCCGACAATGAGCAGTTCTTC
TRBV5-1	many	.	TRBJ2-2	13	CASSLYGTGELFF	TGCGCCAGCAGCTTATATGGGACCGGGGAGCTGTTTTTT
TRBV20-1	many	.	TRBJ1-5	13	CSARWGEGQPQHF	TGCAGTGCCCGCTGGGGGGAAGGACAGCCCCAGCATTTT
TRBV24-1	many	.	TRBJ1-6	17	CATSDLPPKRLHSPLHF	TGTGCCACCAGTGATTTGCCCCCGAAACGTTTGCATTCACCCCTCCACTTT
TRBV6-2/TRBV6-3	medium-sized	.	TRBJ1-2	14	CASSYSGSHRGYTF	TGTGCCAGCAGTTATTCAGGGTCTCATAGAGGCTACACCTTC
TRBV19	many	.	TRBJ1-4	15	CASSAGTSTNEKLFF	TGTGCCAGTAGTGCAGGGACCTCGACTAATGAAAAACTGTTTTTT
TRBV9	medium-sized	.	TRBJ2-1	13	CASSVGTYNEQFF	TGTGCCAGCAGCGTAGGGACCTACAATGAGCAGTTCTTC
TRBV2	medium-sized	.	TRBJ1-2	12	CASSKDRNGYTF	TGTGCCAGCAGCAAAGACAGAAACGGCTACACCTTC
TRBV11-2	many	.	TRBJ2-7	15	CASRHNLDSAYEQYF	TGTGCCAGCAGACACAACCTAGACTCCGCCTACGAGCAGTACTTC
TRBV6-4	medium-sized	TRBD1	TRBJ1-2	14	CASKRTGGSYGYTF	TGTGCCAGCAAGAGGACAGGGGGCTCCTATGGCTACACCTTC
TRBV10-3	medium-sized	TRBD2	TRBJ2-2	16	CAISTTSGGNTGELFF	TGTGCCATCAGTACGACTAGCGGGGGGAACACCGGGGAGCTGTTTTTT
TRBV6-2/TRBV6-3	few	.	TRBJ1-1	11	CASSRPPEAFF	TGTGCCAGCAGTCGGCCGCCAGAAGCTTTCTTT
TRBV5-1	many	.	TRBJ2-5	12	CASSLFSETQYF	TGCGCCAGCAGCTTGTTTTCAGAGACCCAGTACTTC
TRBV7-9	many	TRBD2	TRBJ2-5	17	CASSPIGGAAYQETQYF	TGTGCCAGCAGCCCAATCGGGGGGGCGGCGTACCAAGAGACCCAGTACTTC
TRBV29-1	few	TRBD2	TRBJ2-1	14	CSVNSGGAGNEQFF	TGCAGCGTGAACAGCGGGGGGGCGGGGAATGAGCAGTTCTTC
TRBV29-1	many	.	TRBJ2-3	16	CSVEGPLAISTDTQYF	TGCAGCGTTGAAGGCCCGCTAGCGATCAGCACAGATACGCAGTATTTT
TRBV14	.	.	TRBJ1-6	16	CASSQMVGGNNSPLYF	TGTGCCAGCAGCCAAATGGTAGGGGGGAATAATTCACCCCTCTACTTT
TRBV6-1	medium-sized	TRBD2	TRBJ2-5	15	CASSELAGGQETQYF	TGTGCCAGCAGTGAACTAGCGGGAGGGCAAGAGACCCAGTACTTC
TRBV6-4	medium-sized	TRBD1	TRBJ2-3	14	CASSDTGGTDTQYF	TGTGCCAGCAGTGATACAGGGGGGACAGATACGCAGTATTTT
TRBV7-7	many	.	TRBJ2-3	13	CASSPPGVDTQYF	TGTGCTAGCAGCCCTCCAGGGGTAGATACGCAGTATTTT
TRBV19	medium-sized	.	TRBJ2-2	14	CASSPRGNTGELFF	TGTGCCAGTAGTCCAAGGGGAAACACCGGGGAGCTGTTTTTT
TRBV20-1	many	.	TRBJ2-7	13	CSARDGVSYEQYF	TGCAGTGCTAGAGATGGGGTGTCCTACGAGCAGTACTTC
TRBV3-1	many	.	TRBJ1-1	12	CASSRGESEAFF	TGTGCCAGCAGCCGGGGGGAATCTGAAGCTTTCTTT
TRBV20-1	many	.	TRBJ2-7	11	CSARLAYEQYF	TGCAGTGCTAGGCTAGCCTACGAGCAGTACTTC
TRBV5-1	.	.	TRBJ1-1	15	CASSLFDFSNTEAFF	TGCGCCAGCAGCTTGTTCGATTTTTCTAACACTGAAGCTTTCTTT
TRBV19	.	TRBD1	TRBJ2-7	14	CASTAGTGPYEQYF	TGTGCCAGTACCGCCGGGACAGGGCCCTACGAGCAGTACTTC